In its sample, the clone carrying this TCR beta chain was seen a few times. No antigen is known for it. This sample was included in a study of response to subunit inactivated influenza vaccine. Study conclusions and caveats: The authors suggested that every seasonal influenza vaccination recruits few new T cells.

In TCRdb, the RT-PCR reads were re-called with MiXCR into one record per CDR3 protein. The table shows hundreds of thousands of distinct CDR3 sequences, with about 25% occurring only once. V lost 0 bases, J lost 3 bases, and 10 bases lay in between. The germline V gene encodes CDR1 SGHKS and CDR2 YYEKEE (reference sequence). This CDR3 has 14 residues. The chain has TRBV5-5 and TRBJ2-7; D is perhaps TRBD1 (6 bases). The clonotype originates from a man aged 45-60 years who received an inactivated influenza vaccine. The sequenced sample was CD4+ T cells sorted from PBMCs, obtained around 5 days after vaccination. CDR3 sequence: CASSLVGGHYEQYF. CDR3 DNA: TGTGCCAGCAGCTTGGTTGGGGGACACTACGAGCAGTACTTC. Using reference TRBV5-5 and TRBJ2-7 for the parts outside the CDR3, the full variable domain is DAGVTQSPTHLIKTRGQQVTLRCSPISGHKSVSWYQQVLGQGPQFIFQYYEKEERGRGNFPDRFSARQFPNYSSELNVNALLLGDSALYLCASSLVGGHYEQYFGPGTRLTVT.